The 5 T cell receptor beta chains given below trace back to one sample, sequenced in a study of cytotoxic CD8 clonotypes in ibrutinib-treated CLL. Clones were read by immunoSEQ multiplex PCR, and TCRdb kept only the in-frame ones, dropping some. The sample holds more than 85,000 clones, about 74% seen once. Sequencing used PBMCs, obtained after 24 months of ibrutinib treatment. The receptor set was obtained from a human donor with chronic lymphocytic leukemia.

The chain joins TRBV28 to TRBJ2-7; D not certain. The V gene lost 5 bases and the J gene lost 5 bases, with 10 bases spanning the gap. The CDR3 totals 12 residues. Per germline, CDR1 MDHEN and CDR2 SYDVKM. In DNA form, the CDR3 reads TGTGCCAGCAGTCCAAATTTTCACGAGCAGTACTTC. Amino acid sequence: CASSPNFHEQYF.

The rearrangement links TRBV7-3 to TRBJ2-3; 7 bases are a match to TRBD2. The ends lost 5 bases at V and 2 bases at J; junction bases unmatched: 10. Per the germline V gene, CDR1 is SGHTA and CDR2 is FQGTGA. CDR3 length equals 16 residues. CDR3 in DNA: TGTGCCAGCAGCGACCGCGGTAGCGGGCTCACAGATACGCAGTATTTT. It yields the protein CASSDRGSGLTDTQYF.

The chain couples TRBV5-4 to TRBJ1-1, with D possibly being TRBD1 (5 bases). Trimming pared 1 base from V and 0 bases from J, leaving 10 bases between. Germline loops: CDR1 SGHNT, CDR2 YYREEE (reference sequence). The CDR3 length is 15 residues. CDR3 DNA: TGTGCCAGCAGCTTGTCCGGGACGCTGAACACTGAAGCTTTCTTT. Residues: CASSLSGTLNTEAFF.

The genes are TRBV14 and TRBJ2-1, with TRBD2 matching over 9 bases. This CDR3 spans 15 amino acids. The V segment lost 6 bases and the J segment 3 bases; nucleotides outside the gene matches: 6. The germline gives CDR1 SGHDN, CDR2 FVKESK. DNA for the CDR3: TGTGCCAGCAGTAGGAGTAGCGGGAGCTACAATGAGCAGTTCTTC. Encoded protein: CASSRSSGSYNEQFF.

Only a few counts were recorded for this clone. The chain recombines TRBV9 with TRBJ1-4; 7 nucleotides match TRBD1. The trim removed 3 bases at V and 8 bases at J, leaving 7 bases unmatched. The germline V gene encodes CDR1 SGDLS and CDR2 YYNGEE. The CDR3 runs 14 residues. The CDR3 protein is CASSAGQVGEKLFF. In DNA, the CDR3 is TGTGCCAGCAGCGCCGGACAGGTCGGGGAAAAACTGTTTTTT.